This entry concerns a single T cell receptor beta chain. Its antigen is as yet unknown. The sample comes from a study of blood T cells in healthy people across ages. Study-level results: The long-lived group displayed more naive CD4+ cells, plus higher diversity, than the aged donors did.

Through a sample-barcoded 5' primer and a J-beta primer mix, a second PCR was run for about 6 to 11 cycles. TCRdb re-called the 5' RACE reads through MiXCR, storing one row per CDR3 protein. The profile shows roughly 2 million distinct CDR3 sequences, around half of them singletons. Germline V lookup: CDR1 MGHDK, CDR2 SYGVNS. V was pared by 6 bases and J by 3 bases, with 7 bases of the junction left unmatched. The CDR3 is 14 amino acids. The sequence came from a woman aged 40-49 years in good health. The chain employs TRBV25-1 and TRBJ1-1, with 7 bases aligning to TRBD1. The sequencing input was blood. The chain's CDR3 is CASSLDRQYTEAFF. The CDR3 DNA is TGTGCCAGCAGCTTGGACAGGCAGTACACTGAAGCTTTCTTT.